This T cell receptor beta chain was retrieved from a study of blood T cells in healthy people across ages. Study-wide results and limits: Significant beta diversity loss was already apparent by age approximately 42, declining roughly linearly.

This clonotype came up a few times. What it binds is unknown. A sample-barcoded 5' primer and a J-beta primer mix were used in a second PCR of about 7 to 11 cycles. Each cDNA molecule carried a tag from a template-switch adaptor that contained 12 random nucleotides. TCRdb processed the 5' RACE reads anew with MiXCR; each CDR3 protein has one entry. The sample has 800,000 or so distinct CDR3 sequences; around a quarter are singletons. The V end lost 3 bases, the J end lost 1 base, and 12 bases lay between the germline ends. The germline gives CDR1 DFQATT, CDR2 SNEGSKA (reference sequence). CDR3 size: 14 residues. The same data also went into a second study, on T cells of mothers and their children. That work adds: Over five children, together with their three healthy Caucasian mothers, made up the donors.

The sample was blood. The gene calls are TRBV20-1 and TRBJ1-2, with a possible D match to TRBD1 (5 bases). This clonotype was sampled from a boy aged 10-17 years in good health. The CDR3 here is CSARQDSRNYGYTF. DNA for the CDR3: TGCAGTGCTAGGCAAGACAGCCGTAACTATGGCTACACCTTC.